The 29 T cell receptor beta chains listed next were all sequenced from one sample in a study of T-cell memory formation after mild COVID-19. One entry per CDR3 protein, called by TCRdb with MiXCR from the 5' RACE reads. Among 85,000 to 120,000 distinct CDR3 sequences listed, about 18% were seen once. Material: PBMCs or a T cell subset sorted from them (not recorded which). All receptors come from an adult woman who had mild COVID-19 (a few samples of this study predate the infection). Cell type and time point are not known.

J is TRBJ1-1 and V is TRBV4-2; D ambiguous. The CDR3 contains 15 residues. The V and J ends lost 0 bases and 5 bases respectively, with 13 bases between them. Germline V gives CDR1 LGHNA, CDR2 YNFKEQ. In nucleotides, the CDR3 is TGTGCCAGCAGCCAAGATAGGGCCATTGGGACTGAAGCTTTCTTT. It is translated as CASSQDRAIGTEAFF.

This clonotype turned up a few times. The chain carries TRBV4-1 and TRBJ2-1; 12 bases match TRBD2. Per the germline V gene, CDR1 is MGHRA and CDR2 is YSYEKL. V gave up 4 bases and J gave up 7 bases; unmatched junction bases: 17. This CDR3 has 19 amino acids. CDR3 sequence reads: CASSLSLGLAGPGRNEQFF. CDR3 coding DNA: TGCGCCAGCAGCCTTAGTTTAGGACTAGCGGGGCCGGGAAGGAATGAGCAGTTCTTC.

There are a few counts of this clonotype. The V gene is TRBV29-1, the J gene TRBJ2-3; perhaps TRBD2 as D (5 bases). V was shortened by 3 bases and J by 8 bases, with 12 bases between the two germline ends. Germline V gene lookup returns CDR1 SQVTM and CDR2 ANQGSEA. CDR3 size: 12 residues. The CDR3 DNA reads as TGCAGCGTTGAGGACCTAGGGAGTACGCAGTATTTT. Protein product: CSVEDLGSTQYF.

The chain joins TRBV5-1 to TRBJ2-1; D remains ambiguous. The germline V gene encodes CDR1 SGHRS and CDR2 YFSETQ. The CDR3 is made up of 18 amino acids. Trimming removed 0 bases at V and 7 bases at J, with 23 bases between. The CDR3 DNA sequence: TGCGCCAGCAGCTTGGCCACCTTTCCCGTAGTCGGAACGAATGAGCAGTTCTTC. Encoded protein: CASSLATFPVVGTNEQFF.

The chain employs TRBV11-3 and TRBJ2-1, with 9 bases aligning to TRBD2. With 4 bases clipped from V and 4 bases from J, the junction kept 11 bases outside the gene matches. Germline V lookup: CDR1 SGHNT, CDR2 YENEEA. The CDR3 length is 17 residues. The CDR3 DNA is TGTGCCAGCAGCTCAGGTGGTCTAGCGGGGACGTACAATGAGCAGTTCTTC. It yields the protein CASSSGGLAGTYNEQFF.

This clonotype was detected only a few times. This sequence joins TRBV7-9 and TRBJ1-1; D ambiguous. The ends were cut back, 1 base at V and 0 bases at J, with 9 bases in the middle. The germline V gene encodes CDR1 SEHNR and CDR2 FQNEAQ (reference sequence). The CDR3 length is 15 residues. The CDR3 spells CASSLGSAMNTEAFF. The DNA of the CDR3 is TGTGCCAGCAGCTTAGGATCGGCTATGAACACTGAAGCTTTCTTT.

This clonotype came up a few times. This chain connects TRBV25-1 to TRBJ2-5; TRBD2 agrees at 8 bases. CDR3 size: 15 residues. Germline CDR1 reads MGHDK; CDR2 reads SYGVNS. V shed 2 bases and J 5 bases; nucleotides not matched to a gene: 7. CDR3 DNA sequence: TGTGCCAGCAGTGAACGATCGGGAGGGGGTGAGACCCAGTACTTC. Amino acids: CASSERSGGGETQYF.

This clonotype was detected a few times. A junction end diverges from the germline sequence, so it may reflect a read error. The genes are TRBV5-1 and TRBJ2-7, with D uncertain. The CDR3 is 11 amino acids. Germline lookup yields CDR1 SGHRS and CDR2 YFSETQ. DNA of the CDR3: TGCGCCAGCATCTTGGAGTTCGAGCAGTACTTC. The encoded protein is CASILEFEQYF.

The sample holds many counts of this clonotype. This sequence joins TRBV24-1 and TRBJ1-1; 10 nucleotides match TRBD1. The CDR3 is 14 amino acids. Germline CDR1 and CDR2: KGHDR and SFDVKD. The V gene end was trimmed by 4 bases and the J gene end by 7 bases; junction bases not matched to a gene: 5. The CDR3 nucleotides read TGTGCCACCAGTGACCGGACAGGGGGAGATGAAGCTTTCTTT. Encoded protein: CATSDRTGGDEAFF.

This clonotype was detected only a few times. This chain links TRBV2 with TRBJ2-1; 13 bases align to TRBD2. V shed 7 bases and J 8 bases; nucleotides not matched to a gene: 17. Germline values: CDR1 SNHLY, CDR2 FYNNEI. The CDR3 totals 18 residues. The CDR3 DNA reads as TGTGCCAGCAATGTCAAAAGGACTAGCGGGAGAAGCACCTATGAGCAGTTCTTC. This codes for CASNVKRTSGRSTYEQFF. The whole variable domain, remainder taken from reference TRBV2 and TRBJ2-1, is EPEVTQTPSHQVTQMGQEVILRCVPISNHLYFYWYRQILGQKVEFLVSFYNNEISEKSEIFDDQFSVERPDGSNFTLKIRSTKLEDSAMYFCASNVKRTSGRSTYEQFFGPGTRLTVL.

This clonotype was seen only a few times. This chain joins TRBV20-1 and TRBJ2-7; no clear D gene. Trimming stripped 3 bases from V and 3 bases from J, with 15 bases between. The CDR3 length is 14 residues. CDR1 is DFQATT, CDR2 SNEGSKA, per germline (reference sequence). CDR3 in amino acids: CSARDHQGLYEQYF. In DNA, the CDR3 is TGCAGTGCTAGGGACCACCAAGGGCTCTACGAGCAGTACTTC.

This chain links TRBV13 with TRBJ1-2; no reliable D call. Germline V gives CDR1 PRHDT, CDR2 FYEKMQ (reference sequence). This CDR3 contains 12 residues. V lost 5 bases and J 4 bases, leaving 8 bases between the germline ends. This chain's CDR3 is CASSQHAYGYTF. The CDR3 nucleotides read TGTGCCAGCAGCCAACACGCCTATGGCTACACCTTC.

The chain has TRBV4-1 and TRBJ1-1; 10 bases agree with TRBD1. V trimming: 0 bases; J trimming: 10 bases; junction bases outside the gene matches: 8. The CDR3 length is 15 residues. The germline CDR1 and CDR2 sequences are MGHRA and YSYEKL. CDR3 sequence reads: CASSQEGQGQFRAFF. The CDR3 region has the DNA TGCGCCAGCAGCCAAGAGGGACAGGGGCAGTTTCGAGCTTTCTTT.

This rearrangement joins TRBV6-1 to TRBJ2-1; D ambiguous. Germline CDR1 and CDR2: MNHNS and SASEGT. Trimming cost V 6 bases and J 0 bases, with 12 bases left between them. The CDR3 is 15 amino acids. The CDR3 DNA reads as TGTGCCAGCAGGGAAACAGTCAGCTCCTACAATGAGCAGTTCTTC. This translates into CASRETVSSYNEQFF.

This clonotype was seen more than once but under ten times. This CDR3 reads CASSPGTGIYEQYF. For the CDR3, the DNA is TGCGCCAGCAGCCCCGGGACAGGTATCTACGAGCAGTACTTC. The chain combines TRBV4-3 with TRBJ2-7; 8 bases are shared with TRBD1. The CDR3 runs to 14 residues. V was pared by 4 bases and J by 3 bases, with 5 bases of the junction left unmatched. Germline V gives CDR1 LGHNA, CDR2 YSLEER.

This clonotype came up a few times. The V call is TRBV20-1, the J call TRBJ2-7; D remains unclear. The V end lost 3 bases, the J end lost 0 bases, and 9 bases lay between the germline ends. This CDR3 is 13 amino acids long. Germline V gives CDR1 DFQATT, CDR2 SNEGSKA (reference sequence). The DNA for the CDR3 is TGCAGTGCTAGTCCACGGAGCTCCTACGAGCAGTACTTC. Amino acid sequence: CSASPRSSYEQYF.

The chain is built from TRBV4-1 and TRBJ1-1; D unclear. Germline lookup yields CDR1 MGHRA and CDR2 YSYEKL. The CDR3 is 14 amino acids. Trimming pared 3 bases from V and 1 base from J, leaving 9 bases between. The CDR3 DNA is TGCGCCAGCAGCCATGGATTCCAGAACACTGAAGCTTTCTTT. The encoded protein is CASSHGFQNTEAFF.

This clonotype was recorded a few times. The chain has TRBV4-1 and TRBJ2-3; D is tentatively TRBD1 or TRBD2 (5 bases each). Deletions cut 3 bases from V and 0 bases from J, with 19 bases between. The CDR3 spans 18 residues. Germline values: CDR1 MGHRA, CDR2 YSYEKL. CDR3 sequence (DNA): TGCGCCAGCAGCCAGACCCCCAGTGGGACGGAAAGCACAGATACGCAGTATTTT. As protein: CASSQTPSGTESTDTQYF.

This chain uses TRBV29-1 with TRBJ1-2; D remains unclear. Germline CDR1 is SQVTM and CDR2 is ANQGSEA. V was cut by 5 bases and J by 3 bases, with 13 bases left in between. The CDR3 consists of 13 residues. The chain's CDR3 is CSVLGSKDYGYTF. The CDR3 nucleotides read TGCAGCGTTCTGGGCAGCAAGGACTATGGCTACACCTTC.

This clonotype has more than one count but fewer than ten. The rearrangement uses TRBV4-1 and TRBJ2-2; D ambiguous. Trimming left V 5 bases short and J 1 base short, with 5 bases between. This CDR3 region has 13 residues. Germline values: CDR1 MGHRA, CDR2 YSYEKL. The CDR3 sequence is CASSSENTGELFF. The CDR3 bases are TGCGCCAGCAGCTCAGAGAACACCGGGGAGCTGTTTTTT.

This sequence joins TRBV11-2 and TRBJ2-4; tentative D call: TRBD2 (5 bases). Trimming removed 0 bases from V and 3 bases from J, with 15 bases in between. Germline values: CDR1 SGHAT, CDR2 FQNNGV. CDR3 length: 17 residues. The CDR3 protein is CASSLDADGMGKNIQYF. In nucleotides, the CDR3 is TGTGCCAGCAGCTTAGATGCGGACGGGATGGGCAAAAACATTCAGTACTTC.

This clonotype turned up a few times. The chain uses TRBV5-1 and TRBJ2-1; D is perhaps TRBD2 (6 bases). This CDR3 has 14 residues. Germline CDR1 SGHRS, CDR2 YFSETQ. V lost 7 bases to trimming and J lost 2 bases, with 13 bases between them. CDR3 sequence: CASRPSDPYNEQFF. CDR3 nucleotides: TGCGCCAGCCGCCCTAGCGATCCCTACAATGAGCAGTTCTTC.

This clonotype has more than one count but fewer than ten. The rearrangement uses TRBV12-3 or TRBV12-4 and TRBJ2-1; 10 bases line up with TRBD2. This CDR3 comprises 17 residues. J lost 0 bases, V lost 10 bases, and 12 bases had no gene match. CDR3 coding DNA: TGTGCCACCCTTAACCCCTCTAGCGGGGGCTCCTACAATGAGCAGTTCTTC. This codes for CATLNPSSGGSYNEQFF.

This clonotype was picked up a small number of times. V is TRBV4-1 and J is TRBJ2-7; D is ambiguous. Germline-derived CDR1 and CDR2 are MGHRA and YSYEKL. Trimming shortened V by 1 base and J by 7 bases, and 11 bases separated the two germline ends. The CDR3 covers 13 residues. The CDR3 spells CASSQGRLGEQYF. For the CDR3, the DNA is TGCGCCAGCAGCCAAGGGAGACTTGGGGAGCAGTACTTC.

This clonotype was detected a few times. This rearrangement joins TRBV19 to TRBJ2-7; D remains unclear. Germline CDR1 is LNHDA and CDR2 is SQIVND (reference sequence). V dropped 3 bases and J dropped 0 bases, with 9 bases sitting between them. The CDR3 length is 14 residues. The CDR3 region has the DNA TGTGCCAGTAGTATCGATACCTACTCCTACGAGCAGTACTTC. Protein: CASSIDTYSYEQYF.

This clonotype was detected a few times. V and J are TRBV11-2 and TRBJ2-1; 12 bases are a match to TRBD2. J lost 7 bases, V lost 0 bases, and 10 bases had no gene match. Germline V gives CDR1 SGHAT, CDR2 FQNNGV. The CDR3 is 18 residues long. CDR3 amino acids: CASSLDWLAGGNTNEQFF. The DNA for the CDR3 is TGTGCCAGCAGCTTAGATTGGCTAGCGGGGGGGAACACGAATGAGCAGTTCTTC.

The V and J genes are TRBV7-8 and TRBJ2-1, with 10 bases lining up with TRBD1. Unmatched junction bases numbered 5, after V lost 5 bases and J lost 4 bases. The germline V gene has CDR1 SGHVS and CDR2 FQNEAQ. The CDR3 spans 15 residues. The CDR3 here is CASSPPGQGYNEQFF. CDR3 bases: TGTGCCAGCAGCCCCCCGGGACAGGGGTACAATGAGCAGTTCTTC. Looking up the rest from reference TRBV7-8 and TRBJ2-1 gives the full variable domain: GAGVSQSPRYKVAKRGQDVALRCDPISGHVSLFWYQQALGQGPEFLTYFQNEAQLDKSGLPSDRFFAERPEGSVSTLKIQRTQQEDSAVYLCASSPPGQGYNEQFFGPGTRLTVL.

The chain couples TRBV6-5 to TRBJ2-7; D call uncertain. The V gene lost 2 bases and the J gene lost 1 base, with 15 bases spanning the gap. The germline gives CDR1 MNHEY, CDR2 SVGAGI. The CDR3 consists of 16 residues. CDR3 bases: TGTGCCAGCAGTTACGGAAACAGAAAACGGTCCTACGAGCAGTACTTC. Protein: CASSYGNRKRSYEQYF.

The chain is built from TRBV6-6 and TRBJ1-2; 8 positions agree with TRBD1. Germline CDR1 is MNHNY and CDR2 is SVGAGI (reference sequence). Trimming took 2 bases from V and 5 from J; bases not matched to a gene: 10. The CDR3 runs 16 residues. CDR3 loop: CASSYPPGQAIYGYTF. The CDR3 region has the DNA TGTGCCAGCAGTTACCCTCCGGGACAGGCCATTTATGGCTACACCTTC.